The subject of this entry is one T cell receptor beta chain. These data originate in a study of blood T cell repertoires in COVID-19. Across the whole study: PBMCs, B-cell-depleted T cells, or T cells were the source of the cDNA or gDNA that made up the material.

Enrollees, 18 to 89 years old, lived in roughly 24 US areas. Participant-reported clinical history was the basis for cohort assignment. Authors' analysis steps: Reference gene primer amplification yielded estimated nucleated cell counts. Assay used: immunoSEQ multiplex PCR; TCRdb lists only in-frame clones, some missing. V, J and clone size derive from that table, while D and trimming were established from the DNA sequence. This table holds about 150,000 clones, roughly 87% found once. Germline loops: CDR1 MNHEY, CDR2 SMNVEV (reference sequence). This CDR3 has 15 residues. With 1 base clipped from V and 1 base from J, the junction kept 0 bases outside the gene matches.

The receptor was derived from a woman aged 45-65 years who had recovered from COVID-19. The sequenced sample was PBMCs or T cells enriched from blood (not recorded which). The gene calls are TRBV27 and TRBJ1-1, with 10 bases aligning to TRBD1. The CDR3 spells CASSLWTGGNTEAFF. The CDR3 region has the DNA TGTGCCAGCAGTTTATGGACAGGGGGGAACACTGAAGCTTTCTTT.